The present T cell receptor (beta chain) was sequenced within a study of T-cell memory formation after mild COVID-19. Study-wide background: TCR clusters were mostly confined to one donor each. Notes on the study in general: Clones shrinking from day 15 to 85 showed even CD4/CD8 mixes; later expanders tilted CD4+. The pre-infection memory compartment contained some responding clones, suggesting cross-reactive memory joined. The authors did not confirm SARS-CoV-2 specificity of second-wave clones peaking day 37.

This CDR3 contains 13 residues. The V end was cut by 6 bases, the J end by 5 bases, with 17 bases between. Germline V CDR1 and CDR2: DFQATT, SNEGSKA (reference sequence). This clonotype was counted between two and nine times. The antigen remains unidentified. TCRdb reprocessed the 5' RACE reads via MiXCR and lists one record per CDR3 protein. The data show hundreds of thousands of distinct CDR3 sequences, 16% seen once. V usage is TRBV20-1 and J usage is TRBJ2-7; possible D gene TRBD1, 6 bases. This clonotype originated in a man younger than 30 who had mild COVID-19 (a few samples of this study predate the infection). Cell type and time point are not known. What was sequenced was PBMCs or a T cell subset sorted from them (not recorded which). CDR3 coding DNA: TGCAGTGCAAGATATTACAGGGTCCACGAGCAGTACTTC. This gives the protein CSARYYRVHEQYF.